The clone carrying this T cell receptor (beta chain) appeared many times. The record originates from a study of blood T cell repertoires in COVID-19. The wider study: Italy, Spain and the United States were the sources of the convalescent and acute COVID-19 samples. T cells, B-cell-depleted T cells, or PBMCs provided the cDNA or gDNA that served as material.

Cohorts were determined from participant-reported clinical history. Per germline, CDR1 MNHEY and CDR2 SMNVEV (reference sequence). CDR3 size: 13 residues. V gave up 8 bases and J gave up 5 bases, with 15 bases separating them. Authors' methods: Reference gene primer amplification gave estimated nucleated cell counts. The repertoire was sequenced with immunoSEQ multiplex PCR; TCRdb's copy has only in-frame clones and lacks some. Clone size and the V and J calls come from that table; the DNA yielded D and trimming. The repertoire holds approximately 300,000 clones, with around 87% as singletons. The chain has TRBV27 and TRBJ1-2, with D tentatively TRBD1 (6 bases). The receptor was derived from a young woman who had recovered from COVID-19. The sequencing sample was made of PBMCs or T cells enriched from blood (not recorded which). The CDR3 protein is CASARGAGYGYTF. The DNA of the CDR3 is TGTGCCAGCGCTCGGGGGGCAGGGTATGGCTACACCTTC.